These 7 T cell receptor beta chains came from one sample sequenced in a study of shared clonotypes between healthy human individuals. Sequencing was performed with immunoSEQ multiplex PCR; in TCRdb, only in-frame clones are kept and a portion is missing. The sample lists under 2.5 million clones, 85% to 95% seen once, with around 0.38% in the top ten. The sample taken for sequencing was naive CD4+ T cells from PBMCs. Sample subset: CD45RA+ positively selected. Receptor source: a man aged 18 to 29 in good health. Some clones in this sample may be carry-over from other donors' samples.

V and J are TRBV7-9 and TRBJ2-1; no reliable D call. Germline CDR1 SEHNR, CDR2 FQNEAQ (reference sequence). The CDR3 sequence is 10 residues long. V was trimmed by 6 bases and J by 10 bases, leaving 7 bases between them. The CDR3 coding sequence is TGTGCCAGCAGTATACTCGAGCAGTTCTTC. Translated: CASSILEQFF. Based on the CDR3 plus reference TRBV7-9 and TRBJ2-1, the full variable domain is DTGVSQNPRHKITKRGQNVTFRCDPISEHNRLYWYRQTLGQGPEFLTYFQNEAQLEKSRLLSDRFSAERPKGSFSTLEIQRTEQGDSAMYLCASSILEQFFGPGTRLTVL.

The chain carries TRBV6-1 and TRBJ2-7, with D unresolved. Germline loops: CDR1 MNHNS, CDR2 SASEGT. V lost 2 bases and J 7 bases, leaving 9 bases between the germline ends. This CDR3 region has 12 residues. DNA for the CDR3: TGTGCCAGCAGTGAAACGAGGTTAGAGCAGTACTTC. Residues: CASSETRLEQYF.

Turning to this clone: This CDR3 is also generated by other DNA sequences in the sample. This rearrangement joins TRBV28 to TRBJ2-7; D is perhaps TRBD1 or TRBD2 (5 bases each). The CDR3 totals 15 residues. V gave up 2 bases and J gave up 3 bases, with 14 bases separating them. In germline, CDR1 is MDHEN, CDR2 SYDVKM. The CDR3 is CASSLPGTGGYEQYF. The CDR3 DNA sequence: TGTGCCAGCAGTTTACCGGGGACGGGCGGCTACGAGCAGTACTTC.

The chain employs TRBV5-4 and TRBJ2-1, with D tentatively TRBD2 (5 bases). Looked up from germline, CDR1 is SGHNT and CDR2 is YYREEE (reference sequence). V was shortened by 4 bases and J by 3 bases, with 14 bases between the two germline ends. The CDR3 is 15 residues long. The CDR3 coding sequence is TGTGCCAGCAGCACCGGACTCGCCCACTACAATGAGCAGTTCTTC. Residues: CASSTGLAHYNEQFF.

Only one count was recorded for this clone. This chain joins TRBV5-4 and TRBJ2-5, with a tentative D call TRBD2 (5 bases). The last part of the DNA fits TRBJ2-7 better; the J call may be wrong. Germline V gives CDR1 SGHNT, CDR2 YYREEE (reference sequence). This CDR3 is 14 amino acids long. CDR3 sequence reads: CASAGSAGAYEQYF. The CDR3 nucleotides read TGTGCCAGCGCCGGTAGCGCAGGAGCCTACGAGCAGTACTTC.

The CDR3 region has the DNA TGTGCCAGCAGTTCTGGACTAGCGGGAGACTTCTCCTACAATGAGCAGTTCTTC. Translation gives CASSSGLAGDFSYNEQFF. This chain uses TRBV28 with TRBJ2-1; 13 bases align to TRBD2. The trim removed 4 bases at V and 0 bases at J, leaving 6 bases unmatched. CDR1 MDHEN and CDR2 SYDVKM come from the germline V gene. The CDR3 has 18 amino acids.

The gene calls are TRBV5-1 and TRBJ2-1, with D unresolved. The CDR3 has 11 residues. Germline CDR1 SGHRS, CDR2 YFSETQ. V was trimmed by 3 bases and J by 8 bases, leaving 6 bases between them. This CDR3 reads CASSSYYEQFF. DNA for the CDR3: TGCGCCAGCAGCTCGTACTATGAGCAGTTCTTC.